This passage covers 30 T cell receptor beta chains from one sample sequenced in a study of technical replicates of blood from a handful of donors. Measured with immunoSEQ multiplex PCR; TCRdb has only the in-frame clones, and not every one. The sample lists 80,000 to 90,000 clones; about 95% were seen once. The sequenced material came from T cells isolated from PBMCs. The receptors here all came from a human donor in good health.

The chain has TRBV11-2 and TRBJ2-7, with 12 nucleotides matching TRBD1. Trimming at V came to 2 bases and at J to 3 bases, leaving 11 bases not matched to a gene. Looked up from germline, CDR1 is SGHAT and CDR2 is FQNNGV. The CDR3 is made up of 18 amino acids. The CDR3 DNA reads as TGTGCCAGCAGCTTATTCCCGGGACAGGGGGCCTCAGGCTACGAGCAGTACTTC. Its protein product is CASSLFPGQGASGYEQYF. The variable domain in full, with the rest retrieved from reference TRBV11-2 and TRBJ2-7, is EAGVAQSPRYKIIEKRQSVAFWCNPISGHATLYWYQQILGQGPKLLIQFQNNGVVDDSQLPKDRFSAERLKGVDSTLKIQPAKLEDSAVYLCASSLFPGQGASGYEQYFGPGTRLTVT.

This clone was detected a few times. V usage is TRBV30 and J usage is TRBJ1-1; no firm D call. This CDR3 is built from 11 residues. The V end was cut by 2 bases, the J end by 8 bases, with 9 bases between. CDR1 GTSNPN and CDR2 SVGIG come from the germline V gene (reference sequence). The CDR3 DNA sequence: TGTGCCTGGAGTCTCCGAGGGGAAGCTTTCTTT. Translation: CAWSLRGEAFF.

The CDR3 protein is CAWSYGSTGELFF. In DNA, the CDR3 is TGTGCCTGGAGTTACGGGTCTACCGGGGAGCTGTTTTTT. The chain is built from TRBV30 and TRBJ2-2; unclear D gene. Germline CDR1 is GTSNPN and CDR2 is SVGIG (reference sequence). Trimming left V 2 bases short and J 5 bases short, with 9 bases between. The CDR3 contains 13 residues.

The CDR3 protein is CASSSEVGQPQHF. CDR3 sequence (DNA): TGTGCCAGCAGTTCCGAGGTAGGCCAGCCCCAGCATTTT. The V and J genes are TRBV6-1 and TRBJ1-5; D not resolved. V lost 5 bases, J lost 7 bases, and 12 bases lay in between. The CDR3 sequence is 13 residues long. Germline lookup yields CDR1 MNHNS and CDR2 SASEGT.

The chain uses TRBV11-3 and TRBJ1-5, with 10 nucleotides matching TRBD1. Germline assignment: CDR1 SGHNT and CDR2 YENEEA. J lost 5 bases, V lost 5 bases, and 6 bases had no gene match. The CDR3 spans 15 residues. CDR3 loop: CASSPDRGPYQPQHF. CDR3 nucleotide sequence: TGTGCCAGCAGCCCCGACAGGGGGCCCTATCAGCCCCAGCATTTT.

The V call is TRBV27, the J call TRBJ1-5; D unresolved. Germline V CDR1 and CDR2: MNHEY, SMNVEV (reference sequence). V gave up 11 bases and J gave up 0 bases, with 11 bases separating them. This CDR3 contains 13 residues. CDR3 sequence (DNA): TGTGCCTCCGGTGTCGGTAGCAATCAGCCCCAGCATTTT. It encodes CASGVGSNQPQHF.

This chain joins TRBV19 and TRBJ2-3; D is uncertain. Trimming cost V 4 bases and J 0 bases, with 8 bases left between them. The CDR3 has 14 amino acids. The germline gives CDR1 LNHDA, CDR2 SQIVND (reference sequence). DNA of the CDR3: TGTGCCAGTAGTAAGCGATCAAGCACAGATACGCAGTATTTT. Translating gives CASSKRSSTDTQYF.

This clone was picked up a small number of times. The chain combines TRBV4-1 with TRBJ1-2; a possible D gene is TRBD1 (5 bases). Trimming stripped 4 bases from V and 0 bases from J, with 6 bases between. The CDR3 has 13 residues. CDR1 is MGHRA and CDR2 is YSYEKL in the germline V gene. The CDR3, as DNA: TGCGCCAGCAGCCCGGACACTAACTATGGCTACACCTTC. It is translated as CASSPDTNYGYTF.

This chain links TRBV2 with TRBJ1-2; perhaps TRBD1 as D (6 bases). CDR3 length: 14 amino acids. Per the germline V gene, CDR1 is SNHLY and CDR2 is FYNNEI. The germline V and J ends were trimmed by 3 bases and 7 bases, with 15 bases remaining between them. DNA of the CDR3: TGTGCCAGCAGTGACAGGGGTATTCGGCCTGGCTACACCTTC. It specifies CASSDRGIRPGYTF.

This rearrangement joins TRBV19 to TRBJ1-5; no firm D call. The CDR3 is 13 amino acids. In germline, CDR1 is LNHDA, CDR2 SQIVND (reference sequence). The V and J ends lost 3 bases and 6 bases respectively, with 9 bases between them. The CDR3 is CASSIGGFQPQHF. CDR3 in DNA: TGTGCCAGTAGTATTGGTGGCTTTCAGCCCCAGCATTTT. Together with reference TRBV19 and TRBJ1-5, the CDR3 gives the full variable domain: DGGITQSPKYLFRKEGQNVTLSCEQNLNHDAMYWYRQDPGQGLRLIYYSQIVNDFQKGDIAEGYSVSREKKESFPLTVTSAQKNPTAFYLCASSIGGFQPQHFGDGTRLSIL.

The chain carries TRBV7-9 and TRBJ1-2; possibly TRBD1 for D (5 bases). Germline assignment: CDR1 SEHNR and CDR2 FQNEAQ (reference sequence). The CDR3 sequence is 16 residues long. The V end lost 2 bases, the J end lost 4 bases, and 17 bases lay between the germline ends. This CDR3 reads CASSLSDRGVGYGYTF. CDR3 coding DNA: TGTGCCAGCAGCTTATCTGATCGGGGGGTAGGCTATGGCTACACCTTC.

This clone showed up just once. This chain joins TRBV6-1 and TRBJ2-5, with TRBD1 matching 8 bases. This CDR3 spans 15 amino acids. CDR1 is MNHNS, CDR2 SASEGT, per germline. Losses at the gene ends were 3 bases for V and 4 bases for J; bases not matched to a gene: 7. The CDR3 here is CASSDAGTGGETQYF. CDR3 bases: TGTGCCAGCAGTGATGCGGGGACAGGAGGAGAGACCCAGTACTTC.

The V gene is TRBV28, the J gene TRBJ1-1; D call uncertain. This CDR3 comprises 13 residues. Germline CDR1 MDHEN, CDR2 SYDVKM. The V and J ends lost 2 bases and 4 bases respectively, with 8 bases between them. DNA for the CDR3: TGTGCCAGCAGTTTACACAGCCCCACTGAAGCTTTCTTT. It encodes CASSLHSPTEAFF.

This chain joins TRBV6-1 and TRBJ1-5; no definite D call. The CDR3 extends over 11 amino acids. Germline V gene sequence: CDR1 MNHNS, CDR2 SASEGT. Trimming took 5 bases from V and 4 from J, leaving 3 bases between them. CDR3 region: CASSLNQPQHF. For the CDR3, the DNA is TGTGCCAGCAGTTTAAATCAGCCCCAGCATTTT.

The chain employs TRBV10-3 and TRBJ2-2, with TRBD2 matching over 8 bases. The CDR3 covers 13 residues. V dropped 5 bases and J dropped 8; count of bases not matched to a gene: 4. Germline V gene lookup returns CDR1 ENHRY and CDR2 SYGVKD. As DNA, the CDR3 is TGTGCCATCAGTCCGACTAGCGATGGGGAGCTGTTTTTT. This codes for CAISPTSDGELFF.

The chain employs TRBV28 and TRBJ2-2, with D perhaps TRBD2 (5 bases). There are 12 residues in the CDR3. V lost 5 bases, J lost 9 bases, and 10 bases lay in between. Germline-derived CDR1 and CDR2 are MDHEN and SYDVKM. The CDR3 DNA sequence: TGTGCCAGCAGTCCGACTATAAGGGAGCTGTTTTTT. This codes for CASSPTIRELFF.

The CDR3 DNA reads as TGCGCCAGCAGCCGGGACAGGGGAGCGGGTATTCGTGAAAAACTGTTTTTT. Its translation is CASSRDRGAGIREKLFF. V and J are TRBV5-1 and TRBJ1-4, with 10 bases matching TRBD1. The junction had 13 bases not matched to a gene; V was cut back by 4 bases and J by 7 bases. Germline lookup yields CDR1 SGHRS and CDR2 YFSETQ. This CDR3 has 17 amino acids.

The V and J genes are TRBV11-2 and TRBJ2-1; D might be TRBD2 (6 bases). The V end was cut by 10 bases, the J end by 11 bases, with 18 bases between. Germline V gene lookup returns CDR1 SGHAT and CDR2 FQNNGV. CDR3 length equals 12 residues. CDR3: CATGDFQNQQFF. The DNA of the CDR3 is TGTGCCACGGGGGATTTTCAAAATCAGCAGTTCTTC.

This chain links TRBV5-4 with TRBJ1-6; no firm D call. The CDR3 loop spans 13 amino acids. Germline V CDR1 and CDR2: SGHNT, YYREEE (reference sequence). Trimming cost V 0 bases and J 9 bases, with 7 bases left between them. CDR3: CASSLGSGSPLHF. The DNA of the CDR3 is TGTGCCAGCAGCTTGGGGTCAGGTTCACCCCTCCACTTT. The variable domain in full, with the rest retrieved from reference TRBV5-4 and TRBJ1-6, is ETGVTQSPTHLIKTRGQQVTLRCSSQSGHNTVSWYQQALGQGPQFIFQYYREEENGRGNFPPRFSGLQFPNYSSELNVNALELDDSALYLCASSLGSGSPLHFGNGTRLTVT.

V and J are TRBV6-5 and TRBJ1-5, with unresolved D. From germline, CDR1 is MNHEY and CDR2 SVGAGI. The V end was cut by 0 bases, the J end by 5 bases, with 11 bases between. This CDR3 contains 15 residues. The CDR3 is CASSYSRGPDQPQHF. In DNA, the CDR3 is TGTGCCAGCAGTTACTCGAGAGGGCCCGATCAGCCCCAGCATTTT.

The count of this clone is one. The chain is built from TRBV4-1 and TRBJ2-2, with D perhaps TRBD1 (6 bases). The CDR3 extends over 15 amino acids. CDR1 and CDR2 from the germline V gene are MGHRA and YSYEKL. Trimming took off 1 base at V and 7 bases at J, with 13 bases between the two ends. This chain's CDR3 is CASSQVQGPNGELFF. CDR3 DNA sequence: TGCGCCAGCAGCCAAGTACAGGGCCCTAACGGGGAGCTGTTTTTT.

The rearrangement links TRBV19 to TRBJ2-7; possibly TRBD1 for D (5 bases). Per the germline V gene, CDR1 is LNHDA and CDR2 is SQIVND (reference sequence). CDR3 size: 13 residues. V lost 4 bases to trimming and J lost 3 bases, with 10 bases between them. CDR3 coding DNA: TGTGCCAGTAGTAGGGGCAGGGTCTACGAGCAGTACTTC. It is translated as CASSRGRVYEQYF. Based on the CDR3 plus reference TRBV19 and TRBJ2-7, the full variable domain is DGGITQSPKYLFRKEGQNVTLSCEQNLNHDAMYWYRQDPGQGLRLIYYSQIVNDFQKGDIAEGYSVSREKKESFPLTVTSAQKNPTAFYLCASSRGRVYEQYFGPGTRLTVT.

The rearrangement joins TRBV4-1 to TRBJ1-5; no clear D gene. There are 13 residues in the CDR3. V was trimmed by 0 bases and J by 6 bases, leaving 6 bases between them. Germline CDR1 and CDR2: MGHRA and YSYEKL. The CDR3 spells CASSQDISQPQHF. For the CDR3, the DNA is TGCGCCAGCAGCCAAGATATCAGTCAGCCCCAGCATTTT.

The V gene is TRBV7-9, the J gene TRBJ2-2, with 10 bases fitting TRBD2. CDR1 and CDR2 from the germline V gene are SEHNR and FQNEAQ (reference sequence). After removal of 2 bases from V and 5 bases from J, the junction contained 8 bases not matched to a gene. This CDR3 is 17 amino acids long. The CDR3 sequence is CASSLPLAGMGTGELFF. CDR3 in DNA: TGTGCCAGCAGCTTACCACTAGCGGGGATGGGAACCGGGGAGCTGTTTTTT. Full variable domain (missing parts from reference TRBV7-9 and TRBJ2-2): DTGVSQNPRHKITKRGQNVTFRCDPISEHNRLYWYRQTLGQGPEFLTYFQNEAQLEKSRLLSDRFSAERPKGSFSTLEIQRTEQGDSAMYLCASSLPLAGMGTGELFFGEGSRLTVL.

V is TRBV7-3 and J is TRBJ1-1; 8 bases align to TRBD1. The germline gives CDR1 SGHTA, CDR2 FQGTGA. This CDR3 has 14 amino acids. Losses at the gene ends were 5 bases for V and 4 bases for J; bases not matched to a gene: 6. This chain's CDR3 is CASSPKTGVTEAFF. As DNA, the CDR3 is TGTGCCAGCAGCCCAAAGACAGGGGTCACTGAAGCTTTCTTT.

The chain couples TRBV11-2 to TRBJ2-7; D might be TRBD1 (5 bases). Trimming removed 5 bases from V and 6 bases from J, with 14 bases in between. CDR1 is SGHAT, CDR2 FQNNGV, per germline. The length of the CDR3 is 13 residues. CDR3 DNA sequence: TGTGCCAGCAGCCCAGGGTCCAGGGTCGAGCAGTACTTC. Encoded protein: CASSPGSRVEQYF. The full variable domain, in which reference TRBV11-2 and TRBJ2-7 provide the parts outside the CDR3, is EAGVAQSPRYKIIEKRQSVAFWCNPISGHATLYWYQQILGQGPKLLIQFQNNGVVDDSQLPKDRFSAERLKGVDSTLKIQPAKLEDSAVYLCASSPGSRVEQYFGPGTRLTVT.

This clone was counted a single time. The V gene is TRBV14, the J gene TRBJ2-1, with D possibly being TRBD2 (6 bases). The CDR3 covers 17 residues. In germline, CDR1 is SGHDN, CDR2 FVKESK. Trimming cost V 4 bases and J 0 bases, with 16 bases left between them. CDR3 sequence (DNA): TGTGCCAGCAGCCGATTATTGGGGGGTAGCTCCTACAATGAGCAGTTCTTC. It specifies CASSRLLGGSSYNEQFF. The entire variable domain, with the rest obtained from reference TRBV14 and TRBJ2-1, is as follows: EAGVTQFPSHSVIEKGQTVTLRCDPISGHDNLYWYRRVMGKEIKFLLHFVKESKQDESGMPNNRFLAERTGGTYSTLKVQPAELEDSGVYFCASSRLLGGSSYNEQFFGPGTRLTVL.

This rearrangement joins TRBV7-6 to TRBJ2-1; 9 nucleotides match TRBD2. Trimming took 0 bases from V and 7 from J; bases not matched to a gene: 7. Germline V CDR1 and CDR2: SGHVS, FNYEAQ. The CDR3 extends over 16 amino acids. Written as DNA, the CDR3 is TGTGCCAGCAGCTTAGCCCCTAGCGGGGCGAGGAATGAGCAGTTCTTC. Protein: CASSLAPSGARNEQFF.

The chain uses TRBV7-9 and TRBJ1-4, with D tentatively TRBD1 (6 bases). This CDR3 region has 12 residues. Germline lookup yields CDR1 SEHNR and CDR2 FQNEAQ (reference sequence). V gave up 6 bases and J gave up 13 bases, with 15 bases separating them. The CDR3 DNA sequence: TGTGCCAGCAGACCCGAGGGGGATCGACTGTTTTTT. This translates into CASRPEGDRLFF.

The chain uses TRBV4-1 and TRBJ1-1, with a tentative D call TRBD1 (5 bases). The CDR3 loop spans 19 amino acids. In germline, CDR1 is MGHRA, CDR2 YSYEKL. Trimming took 3 bases from V and 0 from J, leaving 23 bases between them. The CDR3, as DNA: TGCGCCAGCAGCCAGACGATAATTACAGGCAATTTGGTGAACACTGAAGCTTTCTTT. Translating gives CASSQTIITGNLVNTEAFF.